Sequencing of this T cell receptor (beta chain) was carried out in a study of OX40 agonist ivuxolimab in advanced cancers. Repertoires were generated with immunoSEQ multiplex PCR, while TCRdb's copy carries only in-frame clones and drops some. Counted here are around 87,000 clones, roughly 94% occurring once; the ten biggest clones make up about 2.4%. Regarding this clone: No antigen is known for it.

The CDR3 runs 16 residues. Trimming removed 6 bases from V and 6 bases from J; junction bases left unmatched: 9. From germline, CDR1 is KGHSH and CDR2 LQKENI. Study observations and caveats: Certain nonresponders additionally had low normalized T-cell clonal expansion. The study did not work out the antigen specificity of the expanded peripheral T cells.

The receptor was isolated from an adult with an advanced solid tumor such as melanoma, head and neck, liver or kidney cancer. Here the sequenced sample was CD4+ or CD8+ T cells sorted from blood, taken in a trial of the OX40 agonist ivuxolimab. This rearrangement joins TRBV18 to TRBJ1-5; 12 bases match TRBD1. Written as DNA, the CDR3 is TGTGCCAGCTCCTCCGTGGGGACAGGGGGCACTCAGCCCCAGCATTTT. It codes for CASSSVGTGGTQPQHF. Filled out from reference TRBV18 and TRBJ1-5, the complete variable domain reads NAGVMQNPRHLVRRRGQEARLRCSPMKGHSHVYWYRQLPEEGLKFMVYLQKENIIDESGMPKERFSAEFPKEGPSILRIQQVVRGDSAAYFCASSSVGTGGTQPQHFGDGTRLSIL.